This TCR beta chain was obtained from a study of T cells in Graves' hyperthyroidism and ophthalmopathy. Across the study: At the time of initial diagnosis and before any treatment, peripheral blood was collected.

Study-level findings and limits: A model of 13 V-J features distinguished ophthalmopathy from stable hyperthyroidism. In blood, most of the thyroid clonotypes expanded above 0.001 were also present.

Researchers defined stable Graves' hyperthyroidism as no ophthalmopathy progression within 18 months. CDR1 and CDR2 (germline): SGDLS, YYNGEE. V lost 3 bases to trimming and J lost 1 base, with 13 bases between them. The CDR3 has 15 residues. A word on this clonotype: As yet, its antigen is unknown.

The CDR3 regions of TCR beta were amplified from RNA transcripts. Using the HTBI primer set, a first-round RT-PCR was run on the TCR CDR3. One entry per CDR3 protein results from TCRdb running MiXCR on the multiplex PCR reads. The table shows roughly 420,000 distinct CDR3 sequences, with 15% to 18% occurring only once. Sequences were obtained from blood. This rearrangement joins TRBV9 to TRBJ1-1; D is unclear. The sequence was collected from a woman aged 18-29 years with Graves' hyperthyroidism. CDR3 region: CASSATDGTNTEAFF. In DNA form, the CDR3 reads TGTGCCAGCAGCGCCACTGACGGAACGAACACTGAAGCTTTCTTT.